The clone carrying this T cell receptor (beta chain) was seen at least ten times. This specimen belongs to a study of neurological immune-mediated disorders. The cDNA came from 5'RACE with 10-nucleotide random UMIs. Every sequencing run gave over 190 million TCR-beta sequences, taken from 15-18 subjects. Via MiXCR, TCRdb re-called the 5' RACE reads, giving one row per CDR3 protein. The sample shows 55,000 to 75,000 distinct CDR3 sequences, under 2.5% of them seen only once. The CDR3 is made up of 15 amino acids. CDR1 DFQATT and CDR2 SNEGSKA come from the germline V gene (reference sequence). Trimming pared 0 bases from V and 0 bases from J, leaving 9 bases between.

Material for sequencing was PBMCs. The TCR sequence derives from a man aged 45-65 years with multiple sclerosis. The chain carries TRBV20-1 and TRBJ1-5; D is possibly TRBD1 (6 bases). The CDR3, as DNA: TGCAGTGCTAGAGAAACAGGGCATAGCAATCAGCCCCAGCATTTT. Its protein product is CSARETGHSNQPQHF.